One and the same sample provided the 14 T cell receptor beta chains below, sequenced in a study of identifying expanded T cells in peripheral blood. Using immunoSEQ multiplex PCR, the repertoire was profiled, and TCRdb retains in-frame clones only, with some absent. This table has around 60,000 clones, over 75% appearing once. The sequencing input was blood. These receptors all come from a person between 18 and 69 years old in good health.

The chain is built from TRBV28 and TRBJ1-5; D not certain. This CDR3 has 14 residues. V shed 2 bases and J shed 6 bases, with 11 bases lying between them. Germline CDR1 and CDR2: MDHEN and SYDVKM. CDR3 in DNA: TGTGCCAGCAGTTTACTCACATCAAGTCAGCCCCAGCATTTT. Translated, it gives CASSLLTSSQPQHF.

The CDR3: CASSLEAGVSSTDTQYF. The CDR3 DNA follows: TGTGCCAGCAGCTTGGAGGCAGGGGTCTCTAGCACAGATACGCAGTATTTT. This chain uses TRBV5-4 with TRBJ2-3, with D possibly being TRBD1 (6 bases). Between the trimmed V and J ends, which lost 0 bases and 0 bases, there was a span of 14 bases. Per germline, CDR1 SGHNT and CDR2 YYREEE (reference sequence). CDR3 size: 17 residues.

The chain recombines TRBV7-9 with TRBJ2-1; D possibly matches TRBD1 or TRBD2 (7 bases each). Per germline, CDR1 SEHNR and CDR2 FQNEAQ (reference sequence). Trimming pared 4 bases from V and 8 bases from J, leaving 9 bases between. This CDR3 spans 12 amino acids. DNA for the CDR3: TGTGCCAGCAGCTCAGGGGGGGATGAGCAGTTCTTC. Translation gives CASSSGGDEQFF. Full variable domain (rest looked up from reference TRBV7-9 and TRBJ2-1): DTGVSQNPRHKITKRGQNVTFRCDPISEHNRLYWYRQTLGQGPEFLTYFQNEAQLEKSRLLSDRFSAERPKGSFSTLEIQRTEQGDSAMYLCASSSGGDEQFFGPGTRLTVL.

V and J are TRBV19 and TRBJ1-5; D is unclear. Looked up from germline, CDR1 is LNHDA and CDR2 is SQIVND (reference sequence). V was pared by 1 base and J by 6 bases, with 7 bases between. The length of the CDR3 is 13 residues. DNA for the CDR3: TGTGCCAGTAGTATAGTCTGGCGTCAGCCCCAGCATTTT. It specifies CASSIVWRQPQHF.

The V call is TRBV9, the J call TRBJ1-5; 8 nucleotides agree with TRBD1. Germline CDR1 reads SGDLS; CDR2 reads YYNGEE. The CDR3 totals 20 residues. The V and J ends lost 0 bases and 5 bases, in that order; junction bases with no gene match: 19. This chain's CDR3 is CASSVVSLRPKQGGDQPQHF. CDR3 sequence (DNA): TGTGCCAGCAGCGTAGTTTCCCTCCGCCCAAAACAGGGGGGTGATCAGCCCCAGCATTTT.

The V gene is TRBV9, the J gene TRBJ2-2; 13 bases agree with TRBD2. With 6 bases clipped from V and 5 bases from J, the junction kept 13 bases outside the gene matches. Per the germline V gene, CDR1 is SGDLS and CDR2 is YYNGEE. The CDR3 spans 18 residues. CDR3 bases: TGTGCCAGCAATCAAAACCCCCTACTAGCGGGGGGGACCGGGGAGCTGTTTTTT. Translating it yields CASNQNPLLAGGTGELFF.

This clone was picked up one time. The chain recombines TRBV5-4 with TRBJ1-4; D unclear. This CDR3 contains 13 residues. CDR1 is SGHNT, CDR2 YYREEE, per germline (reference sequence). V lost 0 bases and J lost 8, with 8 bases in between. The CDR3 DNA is TGTGCCAGCAGCTTGGGTGGGGTGGAAAAACTGTTTTTT. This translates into CASSLGGVEKLFF.

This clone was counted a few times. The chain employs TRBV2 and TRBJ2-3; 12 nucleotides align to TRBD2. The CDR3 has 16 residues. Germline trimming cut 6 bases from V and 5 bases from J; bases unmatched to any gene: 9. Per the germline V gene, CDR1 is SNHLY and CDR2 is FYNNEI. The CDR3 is CASSAGLAGRLDTQYF. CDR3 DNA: TGTGCCAGCAGCGCCGGACTAGCGGGGAGACTAGATACGCAGTATTTT. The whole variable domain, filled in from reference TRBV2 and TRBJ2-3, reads EPEVTQTPSHQVTQMGQEVILRCVPISNHLYFYWYRQILGQKVEFLVSFYNNEISEKSEIFDDQFSVERPDGSNFTLKIRSTKLEDSAMYFCASSAGLAGRLDTQYFGPGTRLTVL.

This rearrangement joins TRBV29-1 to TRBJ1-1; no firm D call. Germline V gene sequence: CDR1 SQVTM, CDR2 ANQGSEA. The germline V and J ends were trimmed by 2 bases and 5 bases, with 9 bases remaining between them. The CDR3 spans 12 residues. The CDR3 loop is CSVELQRTEAFF. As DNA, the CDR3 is TGCAGCGTTGAACTACAGCGGACTGAAGCTTTCTTT.

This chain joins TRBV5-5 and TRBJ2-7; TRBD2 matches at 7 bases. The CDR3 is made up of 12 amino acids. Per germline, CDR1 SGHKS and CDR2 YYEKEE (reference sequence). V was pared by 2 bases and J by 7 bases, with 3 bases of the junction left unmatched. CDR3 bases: TGTGCCAGCAGCTTCGGGGGGAGGGAGCAGTACGTC. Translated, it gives CASSFGGREQYV.

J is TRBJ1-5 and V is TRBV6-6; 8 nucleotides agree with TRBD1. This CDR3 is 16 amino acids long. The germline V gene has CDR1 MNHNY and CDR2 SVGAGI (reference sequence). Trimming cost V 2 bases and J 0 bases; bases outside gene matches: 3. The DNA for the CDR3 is TGTGCCAGCAGTTACGGGACAGGTTATAGCAATCAGCCCCAGCATTTT. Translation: CASSYGTGYSNQPQHF.

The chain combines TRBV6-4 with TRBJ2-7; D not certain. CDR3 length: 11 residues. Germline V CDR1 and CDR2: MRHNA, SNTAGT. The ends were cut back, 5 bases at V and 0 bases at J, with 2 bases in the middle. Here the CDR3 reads CASSFSYEQYV. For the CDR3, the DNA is TGTGCCAGCAGTTTCTCCTACGAGCAGTACGTC.

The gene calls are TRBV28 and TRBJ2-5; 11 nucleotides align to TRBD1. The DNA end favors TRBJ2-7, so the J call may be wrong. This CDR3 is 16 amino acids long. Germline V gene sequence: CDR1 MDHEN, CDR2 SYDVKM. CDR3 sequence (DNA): TGTGCCAGCAGCCGACCGCCGGGACAGGGGGACTACGAGCAGTACTTC. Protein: CASSRPPGQGDYEQYF.

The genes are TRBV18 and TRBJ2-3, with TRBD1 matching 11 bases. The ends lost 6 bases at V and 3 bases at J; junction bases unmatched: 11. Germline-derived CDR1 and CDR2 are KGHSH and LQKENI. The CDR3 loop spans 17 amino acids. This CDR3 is CASSLQDRGHWTDTQYF. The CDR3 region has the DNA TGTGCCAGCTCCCTCCAGGACAGGGGGCACTGGACAGATACGCAGTATTTT.